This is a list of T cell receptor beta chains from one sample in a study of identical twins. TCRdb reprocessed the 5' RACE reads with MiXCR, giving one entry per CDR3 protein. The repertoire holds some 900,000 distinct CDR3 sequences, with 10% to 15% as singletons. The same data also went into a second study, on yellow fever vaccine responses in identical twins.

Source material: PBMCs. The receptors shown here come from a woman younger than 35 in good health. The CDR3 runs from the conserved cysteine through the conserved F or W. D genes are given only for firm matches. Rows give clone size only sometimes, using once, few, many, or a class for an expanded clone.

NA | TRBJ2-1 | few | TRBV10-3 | CATLSDSYNEQFF | TGTGCCACCTTGTCAGATTCCTACAATGAGCAGTTCTTC
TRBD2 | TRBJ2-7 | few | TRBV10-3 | CAIRGGTSDTYEQYF | TGTGCCATCAGGGGTGGGACTAGCGACACCTACGAGCAGTACTTC
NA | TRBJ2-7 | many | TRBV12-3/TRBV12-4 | CASSPRTRPEQYF | TGTGCCAGCAGTCCAAGGACCAGACCCGAGCAGTACTTC
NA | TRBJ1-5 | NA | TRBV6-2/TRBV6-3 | CASEGVLSNQPQHF | TGTGCCAGCGAGGGAGTCCTTAGCAATCAGCCCCAGCATTTT
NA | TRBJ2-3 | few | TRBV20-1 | CSARDFTRDTQYF | TGCAGTGCTAGAGATTTCACTAGGGATACGCAGTATTTT
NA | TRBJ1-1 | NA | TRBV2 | CASSEARTPVTF | TGTGCCAGCAGTGAAGCCCGGACCCCAGTTACCTTT
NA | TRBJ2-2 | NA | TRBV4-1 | CASSQGLRVTGELFF | TGCGCCAGCAGCCAAGGGTTACGTGTCACCGGGGAGCTGTTTTTT
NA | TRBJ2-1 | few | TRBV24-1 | CATSDPARLNNEQFF | TGTGCCACCAGTGACCCCGCCCGTTTAAACAATGAGCAGTTCTTC
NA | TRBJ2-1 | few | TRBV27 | CASSLSYLGRGPTYNEQFF | TGTGCCAGCAGTTTATCCTACCTCGGGCGGGGCCCAACCTACAATGAGCAGTTCTTC
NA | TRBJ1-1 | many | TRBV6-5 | CASSYPGVTEAFF | TGTGCCAGCAGTTATCCTGGGGTGACTGAAGCTTTCTTT
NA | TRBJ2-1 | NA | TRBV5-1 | CASSLRTPANEQFF | TGCGCCAGCAGCTTGAGGACTCCGGCCAATGAGCAGTTCTTC
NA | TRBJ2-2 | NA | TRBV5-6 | CASSLFAGLGGELFF | TGTGCCAGCAGCTTGTTTGCGGGACTGGGCGGGGAGCTGTTTTTT
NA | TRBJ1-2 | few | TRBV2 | CASSEGGLGRNNYGYTF | TGTGCCAGCAGTGAGGGGGGGTTGGGCAGAAATAACTATGGCTACACCTTC
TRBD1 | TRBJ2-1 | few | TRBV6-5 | CASSYSPQGAAYNEQFF | TGTGCCAGCAGTTACTCCCCACAGGGGGCAGCCTACAATGAGCAGTTCTTC
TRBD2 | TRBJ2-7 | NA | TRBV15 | CATSRASGSGSYEQYF | TGTGCCACCAGCAGAGCTAGCGGGAGCGGGTCCTACGAGCAGTACTTC
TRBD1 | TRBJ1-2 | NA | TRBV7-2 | CASSLVAGGNYGYTF | TGTGCCAGCAGCTTAGTCGCAGGGGGCAACTATGGCTACACCTTC
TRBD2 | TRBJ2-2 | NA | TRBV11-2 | CASSLAWAGGTGELFF | TGTGCCAGCAGCCTAGCCTGGGCGGGGGGAACCGGGGAGCTGTTTTTT
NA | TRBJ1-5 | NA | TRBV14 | CASSPRETLNQPQHF | TGTGCCAGCAGCCCCAGAGAAACTCTCAATCAGCCCCAGCATTTT
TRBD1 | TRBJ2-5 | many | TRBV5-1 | CASSTGQGVETQYF | TGCGCCAGCAGCACGGGACAGGGAGTCGAGACCCAGTACTTC
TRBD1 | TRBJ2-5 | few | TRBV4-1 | CASSQEPGGMETQYF | TGCGCCAGCAGCCAAGAGCCAGGGGGCATGGAGACCCAGTACTTC
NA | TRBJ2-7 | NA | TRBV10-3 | CAISGQPYEQYF | TGTGCCATCAGTGGACAACCTTACGAGCAGTACTTC
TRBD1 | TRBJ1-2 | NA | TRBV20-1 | CSATRDRGNGYTF | TGCAGTGCTACGAGGGACAGGGGGAATGGCTACACCTTC
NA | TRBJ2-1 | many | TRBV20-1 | CSAWGTSTNNEQFF | TGCAGTGCTTGGGGGACCTCGACAAACAATGAGCAGTTCTTC
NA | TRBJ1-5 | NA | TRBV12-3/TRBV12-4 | CASKGDNQPQHF | TGTGCCAGCAAGGGGGACAATCAGCCCCAGCATTTT
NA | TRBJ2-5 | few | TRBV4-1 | CASSHVRGGEETQYF | TGCGCCAGCAGCCATGTCAGGGGGGGGGAAGAGACCCAGTACTTC
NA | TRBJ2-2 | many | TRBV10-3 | CATGANTGELFF | TGTGCCACCGGGGCGAACACCGGGGAGCTGTTTTTT
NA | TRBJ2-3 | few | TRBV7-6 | CASSLMGSSTDTQYF | TGTGCCAGCAGCTTAATGGGCTCTTCCACAGATACGCAGTATTTT
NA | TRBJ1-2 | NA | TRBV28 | CASSLLQGRWGYTF | TGTGCCAGCAGTTTATTGCAGGGGCGCTGGGGCTACACCTTC
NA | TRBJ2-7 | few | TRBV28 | CASSWRGLPYEQYF | TGTGCCAGCAGTTGGAGGGGGCTTCCCTACGAGCAGTACTTC
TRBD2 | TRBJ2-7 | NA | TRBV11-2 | CASRLPGLANSYEQYF | TGTGCCAGCAGGCTTCCGGGACTAGCGAACTCCTACGAGCAGTACTTC
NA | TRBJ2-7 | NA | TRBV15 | CATTRGGAAYEQYF | TGTGCCACCACCCGTGGCGGAGCGGCCTACGAGCAGTACTTC
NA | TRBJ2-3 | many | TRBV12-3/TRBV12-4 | CASSPIRTTVTDTQYF | TGTGCCAGCAGTCCTATCAGGACAACTGTCACAGATACGCAGTATTTT
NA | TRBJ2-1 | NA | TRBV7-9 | CASSLLGNTEQFF | TGTGCCAGCAGCTTACTCGGGAATACCGAGCAGTTCTTC
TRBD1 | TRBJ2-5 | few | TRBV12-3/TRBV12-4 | CASSLARGQGRETQYF | TGTGCCAGCAGTTTAGCAAGGGGACAGGGAAGGGAGACCCAGTACTTC
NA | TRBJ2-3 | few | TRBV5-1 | CASSPGGGRTDTQYF | TGCGCCAGCAGCCCAGGGGGAGGCCGCACAGATACGCAGTATTTT
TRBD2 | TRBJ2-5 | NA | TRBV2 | CASSEWGLAGEETQYF | TGTGCCAGCAGTGAATGGGGACTAGCGGGGGAAGAGACCCAGTACTTC
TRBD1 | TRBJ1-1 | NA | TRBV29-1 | CSVGGQGIAEAFF | TGCAGCGTTGGAGGACAGGGGATTGCTGAAGCTTTCTTT
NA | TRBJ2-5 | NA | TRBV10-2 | CASSESRSIEETKGETQYF | TGCGCCAGCAGTGAGTCGAGATCGATTGAGGAAACCAAAGGAGAGACCCAGTACTTC
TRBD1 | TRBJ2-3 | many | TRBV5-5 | CASSWGQGHTDTQYF | TGTGCCAGCAGCTGGGGACAGGGGCACACAGATACGCAGTATTTT
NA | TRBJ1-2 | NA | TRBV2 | CASSAQLLSNYGYTF | TGTGCCAGCAGCGCCCAGTTGTTGTCTAACTATGGCTACACCTTC
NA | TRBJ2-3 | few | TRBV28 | CASSLNSIEDPTPDTQYF | TGTGCCAGCAGTTTAAATTCAATCGAGGATCCTACCCCAGATACGCAGTATTTT
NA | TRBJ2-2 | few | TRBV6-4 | CARIGDTGELFF | TGTGCCAGGATTGGTGACACCGGGGAGCTGTTTTTT
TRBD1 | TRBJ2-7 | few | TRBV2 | CASNLGTGRPEQYF | TGTGCCAGCAACTTGGGGACAGGGAGACCCGAGCAGTACTTC
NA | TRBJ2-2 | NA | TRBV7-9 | CASSDMESGGELFF | TGTGCCAGCAGCGATATGGAAAGCGGCGGGGAGCTGTTTTTT
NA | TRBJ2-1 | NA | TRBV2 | CASCPIGGAGYLYNEQFF | TGTGCCAGCTGTCCTATAGGGGGAGCGGGCTACCTTTACAATGAGCAGTTCTTC